Listed below are T cell receptor beta chains from one sample, sequenced in a study of shared T cell receptors in the human thymus. The data were produced by immunoSEQ multiplex PCR, yet TCRdb's version contains in-frame clones alone and is incomplete. The table includes about 660,000 clones, roughly 90% detected once. The same data also contributed to another study, on human thymus T cells.

The sequenced sample was thymocytes. The receptors shown here come from a boy under three years old with a congenital heart defect. Both conserved end residues are part of each CDR3. The D gene is left open where the match is weak. A clone size is listed for some rows: how often the clone was seen (once, few, many), or a class if it is expanded.

D	V	size	J	CDR3	DNA
TRBD1	TRBV18	-	TRBJ1-2	CASSPQQGAGVDGYTF	TGTGCCAGCTCACCACAACAGGGGGCAGGGGTGGATGGCTACACCTTC
-	TRBV6-4	-	TRBJ2-1	CASSDSGAGRQFF	TGTGCCAGCAGTGACTCCGGGGCGGGACGGCAGTTCTTC
-	TRBV4-2	-	TRBJ1-2	CASSHPGGGYTF	TGTGCCAGCAGCCATCCAGGTGGTGGCTACACCTTC
TRBD2	TRBV29-1	-	TRBJ2-7	CSVEGVLAGGAYEQYF	TGCAGCGTTGAGGGGGTACTAGCGGGAGGGGCCTACGAGCAGTACTTC
TRBD2	TRBV27	once	TRBJ2-1	CASSLGAPGLVLLNEQFF	TGTGCCAGCAGTTTAGGGGCCCCGGGACTAGTATTGCTCAATGAGCAGTTCTTC
-	TRBV30	once	TRBJ2-1	CAWRRGRCDNEQFF	TGTGCCTGGAGAAGAGGGAGGTGCGACAATGAGCAGTTCTTC
TRBD2	TRBV2	-	TRBJ2-3	CASRTGLAECTDTQYF	TGTGCCAGCAGAACGGGACTAGCGGAGTGCACAGATACGCAGTATTTT
-	TRBV5-6	few	TRBJ1-2	CASSQDRDTNYGYTF	TGTGCCAGCAGCCAGGACCGGGACACCAACTATGGCTACACCTTC
TRBD2	TRBV20-1	few	TRBJ2-7	CSAPGRNEQYF	TGCAGTGCCCCCGGGAGGAACGAGCAGTACTTC
-	TRBV4-1	few	TRBJ2-6	CASSQVEGRGANVLTF	TGCGCCAGCAGCCAAGTGGAGGGTCGGGGGGCCAACGTCCTGACTTTC
-	TRBV6-5	-	TRBJ2-5	CASSPRGAETQYF	TGTGCCAGCAGCCCCAGGGGTGCGGAGACCCAGTACTTC
TRBD1	TRBV5-4	-	TRBJ2-7	CASSPGTGKSYEQYF	TGTGCCAGCAGCCCTGGGACAGGGAAGTCCTACGAGCAGTACTTC
TRBD2	TRBV27	-	TRBJ2-1	CASRISGSSYNEQFF	TGTGCCAGCAGGATTAGCGGGAGCTCCTACAATGAGCAGTTCTTC
TRBD1	TRBV7-7	once	TRBJ1-1	CASSLEGTASPMGTEAFF	TGTGCTAGCAGCTTAGAGGGGACAGCCTCTCCAATGGGGACTGAAGCTTTCTTT
-	TRBV10-3	-	TRBJ2-1	CAISSINEQFF	TGTGCCATCAGTTCTATCAATGAGCAGTTCTTC
TRBD2	TRBV4-2	-	TRBJ2-7	CASRQGSGGLYEQYF	TGTGCCAGCAGACAAGGGAGCGGGGGCCTCTACGAGCAGTACTTC
TRBD2	TRBV19	once	TRBJ2-5	CASSGSWKETQYF	TGTGCCTCTAGCGGGTCTTGGAAGGAGACCCAGTACTTC
TRBD2	TRBV7-3	-	TRBJ2-7	CASSNTSGRAYEQYF	TGTGCCAGCAGCAATACTAGCGGGAGGGCCTACGAGCAGTACTTC
-	TRBV9	-	TRBJ2-1	CASSPNVFSYNEQFF	TGTGCCAGCAGCCCAAATGTTTTCTCCTACAATGAGCAGTTCTTC
TRBD2	TRBV12-5	-	TRBJ2-2	CASGLVASGRSTGELFF	TGTGCTAGTGGTTTGGTAGCTAGCGGGAGGTCTACCGGGGAGCTGTTTTTT
-	TRBV30	few	TRBJ2-5	CAWNEGYSVETQYF	TGTGCCTGGAATGAGGGCTACTCTGTTGAGACCCAGTACTTC
-	TRBV12-5	-	TRBJ1-1	CASALSGGDSTEAFF	TGTGCTAGTGCCCTCTCGGGGGGAGATAGCACTGAAGCTTTCTTT
-	TRBV7-2	-	TRBJ2-3	CASSPRGGACTDTQYF	TGTGCCAGCAGCCCCCGGGGTGGCGCCTGCACAGATACGCAGTATTTT
-	TRBV29-1	-	TRBJ1-3	CSVEIRAPGNTIYF	TGCAGCGTAGAAATCAGGGCGCCAGGAAACACCATATATTTT
-	TRBV27	-	TRBJ2-7	CASRASISYEQYF	TGTGCCAGCAGAGCATCCATTTCCTACGAGCAGTACTTC
TRBD2	TRBV2	-	TRBJ2-5	CASTSGRKETQYF	TGTGCCAGCACTAGCGGGAGGAAAGAGACCCAGTACTTC
TRBD2	TRBV19	-	TRBJ2-1	CASSGSSGGPNEQFF	TGTGCCAGTAGTGGCTCTAGCGGGGGGCCAAATGAGCAGTTCTTC
TRBD2	TRBV27	-	TRBJ2-1	CASSSAGGTSGRCEQFF	TGTGCCAGCAGCTCCGCCGGTGGGACTAGCGGGAGGTGTGAGCAGTTCTTC
TRBD2	TRBV28	-	TRBJ2-2	CASSYAGTSGSRGELFF	TGTGCCAGCAGCTACGCCGGGACTAGCGGGAGTAGGGGGGAGCTGTTTTTT
-	TRBV10-3	once	TRBJ1-2	CASGRRDLYTF	TGTGCCTCCGGGAGGAGAGACTTATACACCTTC
TRBD2	TRBV7-9	-	TRBJ2-1	CASSFSGDLYNEQFF	TGTGCCAGCAGCTTTAGCGGGGATCTATACAATGAGCAGTTCTTC
-	TRBV27	-	TRBJ2-2	CASSSPLEPGELFF	TGTGCCAGCAGTTCTCCACTAGAGCCCGGGGAGCTGTTTTTT